This T cell receptor (beta chain) was recorded in a study of Ad26.COV2.S vaccination and SARS-CoV-2 variants. Study in general: Participants got Ad26.COV2.S intramuscularly, once or twice 56 days apart.

V was cut by 3 bases and J by 0 bases, with 6 bases left in between. This CDR3 contains 14 residues. The germline V gene encodes CDR1 ENHRY and CDR2 SYGVKD. Described treatment: some 20 received Ad26.COV2.S at low or high dose, single or two shots; about 5 received placebo; per-sample allocation not given. All samples were drawn on day 63, counting from the first vaccine or placebo injection. Its platform was an Ad26 vector, and its expressed antigen was Wuhan-strain SARS-CoV-2 spike. This table comes from immunoSEQ multiplex PCR, and its TCRdb copy is limited to in-frame clones, with some not included. Of fewer than 500,000 clones listed, roughly nine tenths are singletons.

The sequenced sample was peripheral blood, obtained in a trial of Ad26.COV2.S vaccine versus placebo. This TCR was recovered from a person between 18 and 65 years old who received the Ad26.COV2.S COVID-19 vaccine or a placebo. The J gene is TRBJ2-4, the V gene TRBV10-3; D remains unclear. The CDR3 is CAISDELAKNIQYF. CDR3 in DNA: TGTGCCATCAGTGATGAACTAGCCAAAAACATTCAGTACTTC.